Listed below are T cell receptor beta chains from one sample, sequenced in a study of blood T cell repertoires in COVID-19. Here immunoSEQ multiplex PCR was the method, and the copy in TCRdb shows in-frame clones only, minus some. Of fewer than 200,000 clones in the sample, roughly 90% are singletons; the top ten hold 1% to 1.5%. Sequenced: PBMCs or T cells enriched from blood (not recorded which). The receptors were gathered from a human donor with acute COVID-19. The donor label of this sample is uncertain. The CDR3 runs from the conserved cysteine through the conserved F or W. A D gene is named only where the DNA matches it firmly. Size values are once, few and many counts, or a class for expanded clones, and some rows have none.

clone_size d_call j_call v_call cdr3_length cdr3_aa cdr3_nt
NA TRBD1 TRBJ1-2 TRBV5-4 17 CASSLGGQAWGSYGYTF TGTGCCAGCAGCTTGGGAGGACAGGCGTGGGGGTCATATGGCTACACCTTC
NA TRBD1 TRBJ1-6 TRBV10-1 17 CASSEPRQGQGYSPLHF TGCGCCAGCAGTGAACCCCGGCAGGGACAGGGGTATTCACCCCTCCACTTT
NA TRBD2 TRBJ2-5 TRBV2 14 CASSPGLRQETQYF TGTGCCAGCAGTCCGGGACTACGCCAAGAGACCCAGTACTTC
once NA TRBJ1-3 TRBV5-1 14 CASRDTGSGNTIYF TGCGCCAGCAGGGACACCGGCTCTGGAAACACCATATATTTT
NA NA TRBJ2-2 TRBV6-1 14 CASSEAVGDGELFF TGTGCCAGCAGTGAAGCGGTCGGGGACGGGGAGCTGTTTTTT
NA TRBD2 TRBJ2-5 TRBV3-1/TRBV3-2 18 CASSRTSGGAGTRETQYF TGTGCCAGCAGCCGGACTAGCGGGGGGGCCGGAACAAGAGAGACCCAGTACTTC
once NA TRBJ1-1 TRBV9 14 CASSVVAENTEAFF TGTGCCAGCAGCGTAGTGGCGGAGAACACTGAAGCTTTCTTT
NA TRBD2 TRBJ2-7 TRBV7-3 15 CASSLGTGGVYEQYF TGTGCCAGCAGCTTAGGAACGGGGGGAGTCTACGAGCAGTACTTC
NA TRBD2 TRBJ2-3 TRBV2 14 CASGGLAGLYTQYF TGTGCCAGCGGGGGACTAGCGGGGTTGTATACGCAGTATTTT
NA NA TRBJ1-2 TRBV18 16 CASSPNNLDLSNGYTF TGTGCCAGCTCACCAAATAATTTGGACTTGAGTAATGGCTACACCTTC
NA NA TRBJ2-1 TRBV18 14 CASSFAFSYNEQFF TGTGCCAGCTCCTTCGCGTTCTCCTACAATGAGCAGTTCTTC
NA TRBD1 TRBJ2-7 TRBV27 14 CASSSPGTGNEQYF TGTGCCAGCAGTTCTCCCGGGACAGGGAACGAGCAGTACTTC
NA TRBD2 TRBJ2-7 TRBV5-6 17 CASSWTSGGAAAYEQYF TGTGCCAGCAGCTGGACTAGCGGGGGGGCCGCGGCCTACGAGCAGTACTTC
NA TRBD1 TRBJ2-2 TRBV18 17 CASSPRGQGANTGELFF TGTGCCAGCTCACCGAGGGGACAGGGGGCGAACACCGGGGAGCTGTTTTTT
NA NA TRBJ2-1 TRBV5-1 15 CASSARAGAFNEQFF TGCGCCAGCAGCGCGCGGGCGGGGGCGTTCAATGAGCAGTTCTTC
NA TRBD1 TRBJ1-2 TRBV6-5 13 CASTAGTGRGYTF TGTGCCAGCACCGCCGGGACAGGGAGGGGCTACACCTTC
NA TRBD1 TRBJ2-3 TRBV4-1 15 CASSRQGRSTDTQYF TGCGCCAGCAGCCGACAGGGTCGGAGCACAGATACGCAGTATTTT
NA NA TRBJ2-1 TRBV7-3 15 CASSLSGLSANEQFF TGTGCCAGCAGCCTCTCGGGACTCTCGGCCAATGAGCAGTTCTTC
NA NA TRBJ2-7 TRBV7-9 11 CASTRGYEQYF TGTGCCAGCACGAGGGGGTACGAGCAGTACTTC
NA TRBD1 TRBJ2-5 TRBV7-9 13 CASSLGGGETQYF TGTGCCAGCAGCTTAGGAGGGGGCGAGACCCAGTACTTC
few NA TRBJ1-1 TRBV19 13 CASSIQKNTEAFF TGTGCCAGTAGTATACAGAAGAACACTGAAGCTTTCTTT
NA TRBD1 TRBJ2-1 TRBV19 15 CASSSDRKSLREQFF TGTGCCAGTAGTTCGGACAGGAAATCTCTTAGAGAGCAGTTCTTC
few TRBD2 TRBJ2-1 TRBV6-5 15 CASRGLAGGHNEQFF TGTGCCAGCAGGGGACTAGCGGGGGGACACAATGAGCAGTTCTTC
NA NA TRBJ1-1 TRBV5-4 13 CASSPGHNTEAFF TGTGCCAGCAGCCCTGGACATAACACTGAAGCTTTCTTT
NA NA TRBJ1-5 TRBV15 18 CATSRRGMRGYSNQPQHF TGTGCCACCAGCAGAAGGGGGATGAGGGGATATAGCAATCAGCCCCAGCATTTT
NA NA TRBJ1-4 TRBV14 16 CASSQETRARKEKLFF TGTGCCAGCAGCCAAGAGACCCGAGCGCGGAAGGAAAAACTGTTTTTT
NA NA TRBJ2-7 TRBV19 13 CASSPTGPEEQYF TGTGCCAGCAGCCCCACAGGGCCGGAAGAGCAGTACTTC
NA NA TRBJ1-1 TRBV10-1 17 CASSGKVQGDGYTEAFF TGCGCCAGCAGTGGTAAGGTACAGGGTGACGGGTACACTGAAGCTTTCTTT
NA TRBD2 TRBJ2-5 TRBV9 20 CASSVEWEGVGQTAQETQYF TGTGCCAGCAGCGTGGAGTGGGAGGGTGTGGGCCAGACGGCTCAAGAGACCCAGTACTTC